This T cell receptor (beta chain) was obtained from a study of immune characterization of retroperitoneal liposarcoma. This clonotype was picked up a small number of times. A single record per CDR3 protein comes from TCRdb applying MiXCR to the PCR reads. The sample shows about 10,000 distinct CDR3 sequences, approximately 35% of them seen only once. Germline values: CDR1 MNHNS, CDR2 SASEGT. This CDR3 has 12 amino acids. This sequence originates from a male donor with retroperitoneal liposarcoma. Specimen: tumor tissue. V usage is TRBV6-1 and J usage is TRBJ2-5; no firm D call. The DNA matches TRBJ2-7 better at its end, which makes the J call doubtful. Written as DNA, the CDR3 is TGTGCCAGCCGCCATGGTTCCTACGAGCAGTACTTC. Protein product: CASRHGSYEQYF.